A selection of T cell receptor beta chains follows, all from one sample in a study of OX40 agonist ivuxolimab in advanced cancers. Repertoires were generated with immunoSEQ multiplex PCR, while TCRdb's copy carries only in-frame clones and drops some. The sample shows tens of thousands of clones, approximately 85% of them seen only once. Here the sequenced sample was CD4+ or CD8+ T cells sorted from blood, taken in a trial of the OX40 agonist ivuxolimab. The receptor set was obtained from an adult with an advanced solid tumor such as melanoma, head and neck, liver or kidney cancer. Each CDR3 is given with its conserved first and last residue. Fields, in order: D gene, J gene, clone size, V gene, CDR3 length, CDR3 protein, CDR3 DNA. The D gene is left open where the match is weak. Size is omitted from some rows. Given values are once, few, many or a class for expanded clones.

-,TRBJ1-2,-,TRBV7-8,13,CASSLFDSYGYTF,TGTGCCAGCAGCTTATTTGACAGCTATGGCTACACCTTC
TRBD1,TRBJ1-1,-,TRBV7-9,17,CASSSAWDRALNTEAFF,TGTGCCAGCAGCTCGGCCTGGGACAGGGCGTTAAACACTGAAGCTTTCTTT
-,TRBJ2-1,-,TRBV2,11,CATPTGTEQFF,TGTGCCACCCCAACAGGGACTGAGCAGTTCTTC
-,TRBJ1-2,-,TRBV6-5,13,CASSEGTRAVGTF,TGTGCCAGCAGTGAGGGGACGAGGGCCGTGGGAACCTTC
-,TRBJ1-1,-,TRBV13,12,CASSLIPGEAFF,TGTGCCAGCAGCCTCATTCCGGGGGAAGCTTTCTTT
-,TRBJ2-3,-,TRBV9,11,CASSDTDTQYF,TGTGCCAGCAGCGACACAGATACGCAGTATTTT
TRBD2,TRBJ2-2,-,TRBV12-5,16,CASGPTSGPNTGELFF,TGTGCTAGTGGCCCTACTAGCGGGCCGAACACCGGGGAGCTGTTTTTT
TRBD1,TRBJ1-2,-,TRBV5-6,17,CASSPGQGSLGNYGYTF,TGTGCCAGCAGCCCGGGACAGGGGTCCCTTGGTAACTATGGCTACACCTTC
TRBD1,TRBJ1-6,-,TRBV10-2,17,CASGGQARRVENSPLHF,TGCGCCAGCGGGGGACAGGCCAGGCGAGTAGAGAATTCACCCCTCCACTTT
-,TRBJ1-2,once,TRBV6-5,13,CASSPWGAEGYTF,TGTGCCAGCAGCCCCTGGGGGGCGGAGGGCTACACCTTC
TRBD1,TRBJ2-1,-,TRBV10-3,15,CATEAGQGGKGEQFF,TGTGCCACAGAGGCTGGACAGGGGGGAAAAGGTGAGCAGTTCTTC
-,TRBJ2-1,-,TRBV14,14,CASSIKGSYNEQFF,TGTGCCAGCAGTATCAAGGGTTCCTACAATGAGCAGTTCTTC
-,TRBJ2-2,-,TRBV27,14,CASSLGASTGELFF,TGTGCCAGCAGTTTAGGGGCCTCCACCGGGGAGCTGTTTTTT
-,TRBJ2-7,-,TRBV7-9,16,CASSLDKKQGSYEQYF,TGTGCCAGCAGCTTAGATAAAAAACAGGGTTCCTACGAGCAGTACTTC
TRBD1,TRBJ1-5,-,TRBV7-9,13,CASSWDRGQPQHF,TGTGCCAGCAGCTGGGACAGGGGCCAGCCCCAGCATTTT
TRBD1,TRBJ2-1,-,TRBV7-7,15,CASSLGQGSYNEQFF,TGTGCCAGCAGCCTGGGACAGGGGTCCTACAATGAGCAGTTCTTC
-,TRBJ2-7,-,TRBV28,13,CASSLLPSYEQYF,TGTGCCAGCAGTTTATTGCCCAGCTACGAGCAGTACTTC
-,TRBJ1-2,-,TRBV19,12,CARTRVNYGYTF,TGTGCCAGGACGAGGGTTAACTATGGCTACACCTTC
TRBD1,TRBJ2-5,-,TRBV7-9,15,CASSYPDRVEETQYF,TGTGCCAGCAGCTATCCCGACAGGGTGGAGGAGACCCAGTACTTC
-,TRBJ2-1,-,TRBV13,16,CASSETNGGRDNEQFF,TGTGCCAGCAGCGAAACGAACGGGGGGCGGGACAATGAGCAGTTCTTC
-,TRBJ2-3,-,TRBV28,16,CASYFRLPEVTDTQYF,TGTGCCAGTTACTTCAGACTCCCCGAGGTCACAGATACGCAGTATTTT
-,TRBJ2-3,-,TRBV9,15,CASSVGDQGTDTQYF,TGTGCCAGCAGCGTAGGGGACCAGGGCACAGATACGCAGTATTTT